This T cell receptor (beta chain) was recovered during a study of T cells in narcolepsy (dated by TCRdb to between 2017 and 2018). Regarding the complete study: Healthy control donors were enrolled in the study alongside patients who had narcolepsy type 1 or type 2 (NT1, NT2). The study used TCR Vbeta sequencing to track clonotypes in blood and CSF while looking for autoreactive T cells in narcolepsy patients that target self-antigens of hypocretin neurons (hypocretin, TRIB2).

Library generation was performed with the immunoSEQ multiplex PCR assay. TCRdb provides this immuneACCESS table in a form limited to in-frame rearrangements. Some clones are lacking; in checked studies, under half of them reflect an unresolved V gene, and why the rest are absent is not known. This sample has some 30,000 clones in its table, and about four fifths of those were observed once. Of the sample, roughly 0.99% is held by the ten largest clones. This clone has a handful of counts. This clone's antigen is unknown. No much larger clone is present one base from it, and per-base qualities are unavailable. For TCR Vbeta sequencing, memory CD4+ T cells were sorted ex vivo from the peripheral blood of both healthy controls and narcolepsy patients. Overall study results and their limits: No sequences matching autoreactive T cell clones were contained in some blood memory CD4+ repertoires from patients and controls. According to the report, autoreactive clonotypes were detected serially in the blood of the same patients and of different patients, but not in healthy controls. HCRT-specific and TRIB2-specific autoreactive clonotypes were highlighted in plots that compared CD4+ T cell clonotypes in CSF versus blood from the same patient. Numbers of sequenced blood memory CD4+ clonotypes were comparable, with averages of some 40,000 in patients and 30,000 to 35,000 in controls.

Sequencing was done on a sample of CD45RA- memory CD4+ T cells from PBMCs. The cell subset or site tag for this specimen amounts to: memory T cells sorted ex vivo from peripheral blood. The TCR was taken from a human donor with narcolepsy.

The CDR3 reads as follows: CASSWLGSYEQYF. Read as DNA, the sequence is TGTGCCAGTAGTTGGTTGGGGTCCTACGAGCAGTACTTC. The V and J genes are TRBV19 and TRBJ2-7; confidence is insufficient to name the D gene. V loses 5 bases, J loses 1 base, and the germline ends lie 9 bases apart. Measured from the cysteine to the phenylalanine, the CDR3 is 13 residues long. The kept DNA is CDR3 alone, 39 bases in frame from the first base. In the germline V gene (reference sequence), CDR1 corresponds to LNHDA and CDR2 to SQIVND. Outside the CDR3, residues come from the reference TRBV19 and TRBJ2-7 proteins, so the full variable domain is: DGGITQSPKYLFRKEGQNVTLSCEQNLNHDAMYWYRQDPGQGLRLIYYSQIVNDFQKGDIAEGYSVSREKKESFPLTVTSAQKNPTAFYLCASSWLGSYEQYFGPGTRLTVT.